This is a list of T cell receptor beta chains from one sample in a study of blood T cell repertoires in COVID-19. The protocol was immunoSEQ multiplex PCR, while the TCRdb copy is restricted to in-frame clones and leaves out a portion. The sample consists of about 320,000 clones, around nine tenths of them appearing once. Specimen: PBMCs or T cells enriched from blood (not recorded which). All receptors derive from a man in his 60s who had recovered from COVID-19. The CDR3 runs from the conserved cysteine through the conserved F or W. The D gene is left open where the match is weak. The size field is filled for only some rows; it gives once, few, many or a size class.

D gene: TRBD2
clone size: .
J gene: TRBJ2-2
V gene: TRBV29-1
CDR3 DNA: TGCAGCGTGACAGGGACTAGCGGGAGGGGCACCGGGGAGCTGTTTTTT
CDR3 protein: CSVTGTSGRGTGELFF

D gene: .
clone size: .
J gene: TRBJ2-5
V gene: TRBV3-1/TRBV3-2
CDR3 DNA: TGTGCCAGCAGCCAAATTCCATACAGAAAAGAGACCCAGTACTTC
CDR3 protein: CASSQIPYRKETQYF

D gene: TRBD1
clone size: .
J gene: TRBJ1-6
V gene: TRBV3-1/TRBV3-2
CDR3 DNA: TGTGCCAGCAGCCAACCCGGGACAGGGGATTCACCCCTCCACTTT
CDR3 protein: CASSQPGTGDSPLHF

D gene: .
clone size: once
J gene: TRBJ1-2
V gene: TRBV18
CDR3 DNA: TGTGCCAGCTCATCGACAGGACTCTATGGCTACACCTTC
CDR3 protein: CASSSTGLYGYTF

D gene: .
clone size: .
J gene: TRBJ1-2
V gene: TRBV7-3
CDR3 DNA: TGTGCCAGCAGCCCCGCAGGGGCAAAAGCTAACTATGGCTACACCTTC
CDR3 protein: CASSPAGAKANYGYTF

D gene: TRBD1
clone size: .
J gene: TRBJ1-6
V gene: TRBV19
CDR3 DNA: TGTGCCAGTAGTAGGGACAGGAGCGATAATTCACCCCTCCACTTT
CDR3 protein: CASSRDRSDNSPLHF

D gene: TRBD2
clone size: .
J gene: TRBJ2-1
V gene: TRBV18
CDR3 DNA: TGTGCCAGCTCAACCGGACTAGCGCTCTACAATGAGCAGTTCTTC
CDR3 protein: CASSTGLALYNEQFF

D gene: TRBD2
clone size: .
J gene: TRBJ2-7
V gene: TRBV18
CDR3 DNA: TGTGCCAGCTCACCAAACTTAAGCAGGACTAGAGCCTACGAGCAGTACTTC
CDR3 protein: CASSPNLSRTRAYEQYF

D gene: TRBD1
clone size: .
J gene: TRBJ1-5
V gene: TRBV3-1/TRBV3-2
CDR3 DNA: TGTGCCAGCAGCCAGTGGCAGGGGGGAAATCAGCCCCAGCATTTT
CDR3 protein: CASSQWQGGNQPQHF

D gene: TRBD1
clone size: .
J gene: TRBJ2-7
V gene: TRBV11-3
CDR3 DNA: TGTGCCAGCAGCTTAGGGGGACAGGGGAGCGAGCAGTACTTC
CDR3 protein: CASSLGGQGSEQYF

D gene: .
clone size: .
J gene: TRBJ1-2
V gene: TRBV6-1
CDR3 DNA: TGTGCCAGCAGTGAAAGGGAGGGGAATGGCTACACCTTC
CDR3 protein: CASSEREGNGYTF

D gene: TRBD2
clone size: once
J gene: TRBJ2-5
V gene: TRBV24-1
CDR3 DNA: TGTGCCACCAGTGACAAACTAGCGGCCCAAGAGACCCAGTACTTC
CDR3 protein: CATSDKLAAQETQYF

D gene: .
clone size: few
J gene: TRBJ2-5
V gene: TRBV7-6
CDR3 DNA: TGTGCCAGCAGCCAGAGGGCCGAGACCCAGTACTTC
CDR3 protein: CASSQRAETQYF

D gene: TRBD2
clone size: .
J gene: TRBJ2-1
V gene: TRBV9
CDR3 DNA: TGTGCCAGCAGTACTAGCGGGAGTCACAATGAGCAGTTCTTC
CDR3 protein: CASSTSGSHNEQFF

D gene: .
clone size: .
J gene: TRBJ2-7
V gene: TRBV6-2/TRBV6-3
CDR3 DNA: TGTGCCAGCAGTTTCCCTGCGACAGGAGTAAGAACCTACGAGCAGTACTTC
CDR3 protein: CASSFPATGVRTYEQYF

D gene: .
clone size: .
J gene: TRBJ1-2
V gene: TRBV28
CDR3 DNA: TGTGCCAGCAGTTCCCCGGGGCAGGGGACCCCGTATGGCTACACCTTC
CDR3 protein: CASSSPGQGTPYGYTF

D gene: .
clone size: few
J gene: TRBJ1-2
V gene: TRBV7-2
CDR3 DNA: TGTGCCAGCAGCCGCACGGGCGGAGGGTATGGCTACACCTTC
CDR3 protein: CASSRTGGGYGYTF

D gene: TRBD1
clone size: few
J gene: TRBJ1-5
V gene: TRBV28
CDR3 DNA: TGTGCCAGCAGTCTTCCCACAGGGGGCAGACAGCCCCAGCATTTT
CDR3 protein: CASSLPTGGRQPQHF

D gene: TRBD2
clone size: .
J gene: TRBJ2-5
V gene: TRBV5-5
CDR3 DNA: TGTGCCAGCAGCTCGACTAGCGGGGGCGAGACCCAGTACTTC
CDR3 protein: CASSSTSGGETQYF

D gene: TRBD2
clone size: once
J gene: TRBJ2-1
V gene: TRBV19
CDR3 DNA: TGTGCCAGTAGTAAGGGACTAGTCTACAATGAGCAGTTCTTC
CDR3 protein: CASSKGLVYNEQFF

D gene: .
clone size: .
J gene: TRBJ2-7
V gene: TRBV28
CDR3 DNA: TGTGCCAGCAGTTTATTTAGGGGTCCCTACGAGCAGTACTTC
CDR3 protein: CASSLFRGPYEQYF

D gene: .
clone size: .
J gene: TRBJ2-7
V gene: TRBV9
CDR3 DNA: TGTGCCAGCAGCGTAGATCAGGGTAACTACGAGCAGTACTTC
CDR3 protein: CASSVDQGNYEQYF

D gene: TRBD1
clone size: .
J gene: TRBJ1-1
V gene: TRBV19
CDR3 DNA: TGTGCCAGTAGTGCCGACAGGGTAAGCACTGAAGCTTTCTTT
CDR3 protein: CASSADRVSTEAFF

D gene: .
clone size: once
J gene: TRBJ1-1
V gene: TRBV30
CDR3 DNA: TGTGCCTGGAGTGTTTTGCGGCGCACTGAAGCTTTCTTT
CDR3 protein: CAWSVLRRTEAFF

D gene: .
clone size: .
J gene: TRBJ1-5
V gene: TRBV5-4
CDR3 DNA: TGTGCCAGCAGCCATTCGCCCCCAGGGAATCAGCCCCAGCATTTT
CDR3 protein: CASSHSPPGNQPQHF

D gene: TRBD1
clone size: .
J gene: TRBJ1-4
V gene: TRBV28
CDR3 DNA: TGTGCCAGCAGTTTTAGGGGCAGGGGGCGGTCTAATGAAAAACTGTTTTTT
CDR3 protein: CASSFRGRGRSNEKLFF

D gene: TRBD1
clone size: .
J gene: TRBJ1-5
V gene: TRBV15
CDR3 DNA: TGTGCCACCAGCACCTTCAGGACAGGGGGTGATCAGCCCCAGCATTTT
CDR3 protein: CATSTFRTGGDQPQHF

D gene: .
clone size: once
J gene: TRBJ2-1
V gene: TRBV2
CDR3 DNA: TGTGCCAGCAGCGCCCCACGAGGTGGGAATGAGCAGTTCTTC
CDR3 protein: CASSAPRGGNEQFF

D gene: .
clone size: .
J gene: TRBJ2-7
V gene: TRBV5-4
CDR3 DNA: TGTGCCAGCACCCACCCCGGGACTTCCCCCTACGAGCAGTACTTC
CDR3 protein: CASTHPGTSPYEQYF

D gene: TRBD2
clone size: .
J gene: TRBJ2-4
V gene: TRBV4-1
CDR3 DNA: TGCGCCAGTAGCCAGGCCGCTAGCGGTCTCGCCAAAAACATTCAGTACTTC
CDR3 protein: CASSQAASGLAKNIQYF

D gene: TRBD1
clone size: .
J gene: TRBJ2-5
V gene: TRBV6-1
CDR3 DNA: TGTGCCAGCAGTGAACCGGGACAGGGTAAAGAGACCCAGTACTTC
CDR3 protein: CASSEPGQGKETQYF

D gene: TRBD2
clone size: .
J gene: TRBJ2-3
V gene: TRBV5-4
CDR3 DNA: TGTGCCAGCAGCATGACTAGCGGGAGGAGCACAGATACGCAGTATTTT
CDR3 protein: CASSMTSGRSTDTQYF

D gene: TRBD2
clone size: .
J gene: TRBJ2-3
V gene: TRBV29-1
CDR3 DNA: TGCAGCGCGGGACTAGCGGGGGTTAGCACAGATACGCAGTATTTT
CDR3 protein: CSAGLAGVSTDTQYF

D gene: TRBD2
clone size: .
J gene: TRBJ2-3
V gene: TRBV5-1
CDR3 DNA: TGCGCCAGCAGCTTCGGCGGGAGCGCAGATACGCAGTATTTT
CDR3 protein: CASSFGGSADTQYF

D gene: .
clone size: .
J gene: TRBJ1-1
V gene: TRBV28
CDR3 DNA: TGTGCCACCAAGGGAGGGAACACTGAAGCTTTCTTT
CDR3 protein: CATKGGNTEAFF

D gene: TRBD1
clone size: .
J gene: TRBJ1-2
V gene: TRBV7-9
CDR3 DNA: TGTGCCAGCAGCTTAACAGGGGTCAACTATGGCTACACCTTC
CDR3 protein: CASSLTGVNYGYTF

D gene: TRBD1
clone size: .
J gene: TRBJ2-7
V gene: TRBV28
CDR3 DNA: TGTGCCAGCAGTACGGACAGGGGGCGAGTCGAGCAGTACTTC
CDR3 protein: CASSTDRGRVEQYF

D gene: TRBD1
clone size: .
J gene: TRBJ2-7
V gene: TRBV28
CDR3 DNA: TGTGCCAGCCGACAGGGGACCTACGAGCAGTACTTC
CDR3 protein: CASRQGTYEQYF

D gene: .
clone size: .
J gene: TRBJ2-5
V gene: TRBV4-2
CDR3 DNA: TGTGCCAGCAGCCCCAAGGCAGGTCCTAGGGGTGGGGAGACCCAGTACTTC
CDR3 protein: CASSPKAGPRGGETQYF

D gene: TRBD2
clone size: .
J gene: TRBJ2-7
V gene: TRBV27
CDR3 DNA: TGTGCCAGCAGTTTATCGGCTAGCGGGACCCAAGTGAACGAGCAGTACTTC
CDR3 protein: CASSLSASGTQVNEQYF

D gene: .
clone size: .
J gene: TRBJ2-2
V gene: TRBV19
CDR3 DNA: TGTGCCAGTAGTATTCGGTACACCGGGGAGCTGTTTTTT
CDR3 protein: CASSIRYTGELFF

D gene: .
clone size: .
J gene: TRBJ2-7
V gene: TRBV5-6
CDR3 DNA: TGTGCCAGCAGCTTGGCTGGCTTGGAGGTCTACGAGCAGTACTTC
CDR3 protein: CASSLAGLEVYEQYF

D gene: TRBD1
clone size: .
J gene: TRBJ2-7
V gene: TRBV5-1
CDR3 DNA: TGCGCCAGCAGCTTAGACAGGGCCTACTACGAGCAGTACTTC
CDR3 protein: CASSLDRAYYEQYF

D gene: TRBD1
clone size: .
J gene: TRBJ2-4
V gene: TRBV7-9
CDR3 DNA: TGTGCCAGCAGCCCAAGGGACAGGGGGCAGGAAAACATTCAGTACTTC
CDR3 protein: CASSPRDRGQENIQYF

D gene: .
clone size: .
J gene: TRBJ1-2
V gene: TRBV5-1
CDR3 DNA: TGCGCCAGCACCCTTTATAACAGGGACTATGGCTACACCTTC
CDR3 protein: CASTLYNRDYGYTF

D gene: TRBD2
clone size: .
J gene: TRBJ2-7
V gene: TRBV7-2
CDR3 DNA: TGTGCCAGCAGCTTGGGGGGGGTCGCCTACGAGCAGTACTTC
CDR3 protein: CASSLGGVAYEQYF

D gene: .
clone size: once
J gene: TRBJ2-7
V gene: TRBV28
CDR3 DNA: TGTGCCAGCACCAGCTCCTACGAGCAGTACTTC
CDR3 protein: CASTSSYEQYF

D gene: .
clone size: .
J gene: TRBJ2-7
V gene: TRBV6-5
CDR3 DNA: TGTGCCAGCAATACCCTCAGGGCCTCCTACGAGCAGTACTTC
CDR3 protein: CASNTLRASYEQYF

D gene: TRBD2
clone size: .
J gene: TRBJ2-7
V gene: TRBV30
CDR3 DNA: TGTGCCTGGAGTGTACTAGCGTCGGAAAAGCAGTACTTC
CDR3 protein: CAWSVLASEKQYF

D gene: .
clone size: .
J gene: TRBJ2-7
V gene: TRBV7-3
CDR3 DNA: TGTGCCAGCAGCTTAGGCCCGACAGCTTACGAGCAGTACTTC
CDR3 protein: CASSLGPTAYEQYF

D gene: TRBD2
clone size: .
J gene: TRBJ2-1
V gene: TRBV28
CDR3 DNA: TGTGCCAGCGCTAGCGGGGTCAATGAGCAGTTCTTC
CDR3 protein: CASASGVNEQFF

D gene: .
clone size: .
J gene: TRBJ2-3
V gene: TRBV19
CDR3 DNA: TGTGCCAGTAGTGCCGGGACAATCGAAGATACGCAGTATTTT
CDR3 protein: CASSAGTIEDTQYF